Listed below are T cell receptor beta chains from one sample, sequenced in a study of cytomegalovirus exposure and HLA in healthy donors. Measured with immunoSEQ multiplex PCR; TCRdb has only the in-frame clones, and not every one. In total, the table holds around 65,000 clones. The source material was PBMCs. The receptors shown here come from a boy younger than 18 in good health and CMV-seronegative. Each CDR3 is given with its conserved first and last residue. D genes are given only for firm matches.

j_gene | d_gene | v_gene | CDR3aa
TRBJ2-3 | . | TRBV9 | CASSVDSYTQYF
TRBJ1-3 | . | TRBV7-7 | CASSSGPYRAGNTIYF
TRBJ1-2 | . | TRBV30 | CAVSPPPTLGYTF
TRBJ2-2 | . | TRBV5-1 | CASSTPPGNTGELFF
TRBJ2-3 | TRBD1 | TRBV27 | CASSLGDRGYTDTQYF
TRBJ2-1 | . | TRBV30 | CAWSPSLSSYNEQFF
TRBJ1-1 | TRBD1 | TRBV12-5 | CASRLDRGYTEAFF
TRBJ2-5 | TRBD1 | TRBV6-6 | CASSTIRGSEETQYF
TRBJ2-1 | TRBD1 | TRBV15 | CATSRSRGQSSYNEQFF
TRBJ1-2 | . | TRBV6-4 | CASSDGQPANYGYTF
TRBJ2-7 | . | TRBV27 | CASSPKRQEPSSYEQYF
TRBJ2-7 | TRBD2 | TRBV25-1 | CASSEFAQRGRYEQYF
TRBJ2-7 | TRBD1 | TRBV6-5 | CASSHTGQKAYEQYF
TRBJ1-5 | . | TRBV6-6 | CASSYPDQPQHF
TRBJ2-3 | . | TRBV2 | CASRASSTDTQYF
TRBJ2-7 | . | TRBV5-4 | CASSSSTSPYEQYF
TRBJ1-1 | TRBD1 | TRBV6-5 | CARPTGNNEAFF
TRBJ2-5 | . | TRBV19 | CASSPGGSGGVTQYF
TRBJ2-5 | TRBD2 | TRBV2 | CASSEVSGGTKETQYF
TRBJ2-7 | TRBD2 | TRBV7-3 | CASSLKPRLAGGPDSYEQYF
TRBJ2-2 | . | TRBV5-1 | CASSFTGASGNTGELFF
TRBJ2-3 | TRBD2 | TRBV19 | CASSRLAGSTDTQYF
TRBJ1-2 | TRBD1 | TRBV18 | CASSPGQGNGYSF
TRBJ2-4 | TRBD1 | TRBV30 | CAWSSSGNRGNIQYF
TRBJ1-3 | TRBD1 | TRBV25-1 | CASSLGTGSPGNTIYF
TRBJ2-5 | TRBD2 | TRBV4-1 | CASSQPRLAGGEGRETQYF
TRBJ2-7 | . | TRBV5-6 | CASSLDVGADGVSYEQYF
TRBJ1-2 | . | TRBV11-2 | CASSLDLARTGYTF
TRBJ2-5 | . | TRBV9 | CASSVGSFPGETQYF